A selection of T cell receptor beta chains follows, all from one sample in a study of cytomegalovirus exposure and HLA in healthy donors. Repertoires were generated with immunoSEQ multiplex PCR, while TCRdb's copy carries only in-frame clones and drops some. The sample contains about 59,000 clones, 70% to 85% of which appear only once. Source material: PBMCs. The receptors originated from a man aged 35 to 55 in good health and CMV-seronegative. Both conserved end residues are part of each CDR3. The D gene is left open where the match is weak. Clone size is shown for a subset of rows, as once, few, many or a class of expanded clone.

cdr3_aa: CASSPPRGQGAAHGYTF
cdr3_nt: TGTGCCAGCAGTCCACCGAGAGGGCAGGGGGCGGCTCATGGCTACACCTTC
v_call: TRBV28
j_call: TRBJ1-2
clone_size: .
d_call: TRBD1

cdr3_aa: CASSLDLPGGENTEAFF
cdr3_nt: TGTGCCAGCAGCTTAGATTTACCAGGGGGCGAGAACACTGAAGCTTTCTTT
v_call: TRBV11-3
j_call: TRBJ1-1
clone_size: once
d_call: TRBD1

cdr3_aa: CAWNVLSTDTQYF
cdr3_nt: TGTGCCTGGAACGTTTTGAGTACAGATACGCAGTATTTT
v_call: TRBV30
j_call: TRBJ2-3
clone_size: once
d_call: .

cdr3_aa: CASSSFGGQQFF
cdr3_nt: TGTGCCAGCAGCTCCTTCGGCGGGCAGCAGTTCTTC
v_call: TRBV5-6
j_call: TRBJ2-1
clone_size: .
d_call: .

cdr3_aa: CASSASRDRIMNTEAFF
cdr3_nt: TGTGCCAGCAGTGCCAGTCGGGACAGGATAATGAACACTGAAGCTTTCTTT
v_call: TRBV2
j_call: TRBJ1-1
clone_size: .
d_call: TRBD1

cdr3_aa: CASSLDRKVEQFF
cdr3_nt: TGTGCCAGCAGCTTAGACAGGAAGGTTGAGCAGTTCTTC
v_call: TRBV7-2
j_call: TRBJ2-1
clone_size: .
d_call: .

cdr3_aa: CASSLYQGQGGYEQYF
cdr3_nt: TGTGCCAGCAGCTTATATCAGGGGCAGGGGGGCTACGAGCAGTACTTC
v_call: TRBV7-9
j_call: TRBJ2-7
clone_size: once
d_call: .

cdr3_aa: CASSPSKNQETQYF
cdr3_nt: TGTGCCAGCTCACCAAGCAAGAACCAAGAGACCCAGTACTTC
v_call: TRBV18
j_call: TRBJ2-5
clone_size: .
d_call: .

cdr3_aa: CASSLEARLEAGNTIYF
cdr3_nt: TGTGCCAGCAGCTTAGAGGCCAGGCTCGAAGCTGGAAACACCATATATTTT
v_call: TRBV7-2
j_call: TRBJ1-3
clone_size: .
d_call: .

cdr3_aa: CASSSRPTGIGNQPQHF
cdr3_nt: TGTGCCAGTAGTAGCCGCCCTACAGGGATCGGCAATCAGCCCCAGCATTTT
v_call: TRBV19
j_call: TRBJ1-5
clone_size: .
d_call: .

cdr3_aa: CASSPSGRGSYNEQFF
cdr3_nt: TGCGCCAGCAGCCCGAGTGGGCGGGGGTCCTACAATGAGCAGTTCTTC
v_call: TRBV4-3
j_call: TRBJ2-1
clone_size: .
d_call: TRBD2

cdr3_aa: CASSPPRSGQTNEKLFF
cdr3_nt: TGTGCCAGCTCACCACCGCGATCGGGACAGACTAATGAAAAACTGTTTTTT
v_call: TRBV18
j_call: TRBJ1-4
clone_size: .
d_call: TRBD1

cdr3_aa: CASSLASSTALSETQYF
cdr3_nt: TGCGCCAGCAGCTTGGCGTCTTCTACTGCTCTATCGGAGACCCAGTACTTC
v_call: TRBV5-1
j_call: TRBJ2-5
clone_size: .
d_call: .

cdr3_aa: CASSRGTSGSPSTDTQYF
cdr3_nt: TGTGCCAGCAGCCGTGGGACTAGCGGCTCTCCTAGCACAGATACGCAGTATTTT
v_call: TRBV14
j_call: TRBJ2-3
clone_size: .
d_call: TRBD2

cdr3_aa: CASRGGMNTEAFF
cdr3_nt: TGTGCCAGCAGGGGGGGGATGAACACTGAAGCTTTCTTT
v_call: TRBV2
j_call: TRBJ1-1
clone_size: .
d_call: .

cdr3_aa: CASSLDRTGGLFEKLFF
cdr3_nt: TGTGCCAGCAGCTTGGATCGGACAGGGGGCTTATTTGAAAAACTGTTTTTT
v_call: TRBV5-6
j_call: TRBJ1-4
clone_size: .
d_call: TRBD1

cdr3_aa: CASSVLREWISGANVLTF
cdr3_nt: TGTGCCAGCAGCGTTCTGAGGGAGTGGATTTCGGGGGCCAACGTCCTGACTTTC
v_call: TRBV28
j_call: TRBJ2-6
clone_size: once
d_call: .

cdr3_aa: CASSESGFETQYF
cdr3_nt: TGCGCCAGCAGTGAGTCGGGCTTCGAGACCCAGTACTTC
v_call: TRBV10-1
j_call: TRBJ2-5
clone_size: .
d_call: .

cdr3_aa: CASTWTSSVTEQFF
cdr3_nt: TGTGCCAGCACCTGGACTAGCAGCGTAACTGAGCAGTTCTTC
v_call: TRBV2
j_call: TRBJ2-1
clone_size: .
d_call: TRBD2

cdr3_aa: CASSLGDSTNEKLFF
cdr3_nt: TGTGCCAGCAGCTTGGGGGACAGTACTAATGAAAAACTGTTTTTT
v_call: TRBV5-5
j_call: TRBJ1-4
clone_size: .
d_call: TRBD1

cdr3_aa: CASSSPSGHPSTDTQYF
cdr3_nt: TGTGCCAGCAGCTCACCCTCTGGACACCCGAGCACAGATACGCAGTATTTT
v_call: TRBV27
j_call: TRBJ2-3
clone_size: .
d_call: .

cdr3_aa: CATSSKRPGFSNQPQHF
cdr3_nt: TGTGCCACCAGCAGTAAAAGGCCGGGGTTTAGCAATCAGCCCCAGCATTTT
v_call: TRBV15
j_call: TRBJ1-5
clone_size: .
d_call: .

cdr3_aa: CASSQDSEQFF
cdr3_nt: TGCGCCAGCAGTCAGGACAGTGAGCAGTTCTTC
v_call: TRBV10-2
j_call: TRBJ2-1
clone_size: .
d_call: .

cdr3_aa: CSVPTGKSVRSYGYTF
cdr3_nt: TGCAGCGTCCCCACAGGGAAATCGGTTAGGAGCTATGGCTACACCTTC
v_call: TRBV29-1
j_call: TRBJ1-2
clone_size: .
d_call: .

cdr3_aa: CASSALSEETQYF
cdr3_nt: TGTGCCAGCAGCGCTCTCAGCGAAGAGACCCAGTACTTC
v_call: TRBV14
j_call: TRBJ2-5
clone_size: .
d_call: .

cdr3_aa: CASSAGQPYEQYF
cdr3_nt: TGTGCCAGCAGCGCGGGACAGCCCTACGAGCAGTACTTC
v_call: TRBV5-4
j_call: TRBJ2-7
clone_size: .
d_call: .

cdr3_aa: CASSLVTGGGEQFF
cdr3_nt: TGTGCCAGCAGCTTAGTAACAGGGGGGGGTGAGCAGTTCTTC
v_call: TRBV7-2
j_call: TRBJ2-1
clone_size: .
d_call: .

cdr3_aa: CASSPSAGGAYGEQFF
cdr3_nt: TGTGCCAGCAGCCCGTCAGCGGGGGGGGCCTACGGTGAGCAGTTCTTC
v_call: TRBV7-2
j_call: TRBJ2-1
clone_size: .
d_call: TRBD2

cdr3_aa: CASSGGGFQETQYF
cdr3_nt: TGTGCCAGCAGCGGCGGGGGGTTCCAAGAGACCCAGTACTTC
v_call: TRBV5-6
j_call: TRBJ2-5
clone_size: .
d_call: TRBD2

cdr3_aa: CASSEGTQGDQPQHF
cdr3_nt: TGTGCCAGCAGTGAGGGGACACAGGGCGATCAGCCCCAGCATTTT
v_call: TRBV2
j_call: TRBJ1-5
clone_size: .
d_call: .